This T cell receptor beta chain was sequenced during a study of PD-1 blockade in mismatch repair-deficient tumors. Study as a whole: All were previously treated, progressing patients with eleven to twelve mismatch repair-deficient cancer types.

TCRdb's copy holds only in-frame clones and misses some; the assay was immunoSEQ multiplex PCR. The sample lists about 79,000 clones, approximately 80% occurring once. This CDR3 region has 19 residues. V dropped 5 bases and J dropped 2; count of bases not matched to a gene: 17. CDR1 is SEHNR and CDR2 is FQNEAQ in the germline V gene (reference sequence). Study outcomes and limitations: After pembrolizumab, tumor-resident clones rose rapidly, then generally contracted before radiologic responses.

Every patient had mismatch repair deficiency by PCR or immunohistochemistry. TCRs were sequenced from a few patients responding to pembrolizumab. About this clone itself: As yet, its antigen is unknown.

This chain uses TRBV7-9 with TRBJ2-2; 7 nucleotides agree with TRBD2. This material consisted of peripheral blood, taken 44 weeks after starting pembrolizumab. This TCR was recovered from an adult with mismatch repair-deficient cancer. CDR3 DNA sequence: TGTGCCAGCAGCGTCTTGCTTTTCGCGGGGGAAAGAAACACCGGGGAGCTGTTTTTT. Translating gives CASSVLLFAGERNTGELFF.